This T cell receptor beta chain comes out of a study of T cells in Graves' hyperthyroidism and ophthalmopathy. Study outcomes and limitations: The model's output predicted ophthalmopathy at a median of around 6.9 months prior to onset.

Authors of the study amplified TCR beta CDR3 regions from RNA transcripts. HTBI primers were employed in a first-round RT-PCR of the TCR CDR3. MiXCR, run by TCRdb on the multiplex PCR reads, gives a single entry per CDR3 protein. The repertoire has 450,000 to 650,000 distinct CDR3 sequences, 20% of them found once; the top ten carry around 27%. Trimming left V 7 bases short and J 3 bases short, with 10 bases between. Germline loops: CDR1 MNHEY, CDR2 SVGAGI. CDR3 length: 12 amino acids. Graves' hyperthyroidism showing no ophthalmopathy progression within 18 months was considered stable. A patient was excluded if there was uncontrolled infection, other autoimmune disease, pregnancy or lactation. The PBMCs studied were ones that came from about 9.9 ml fresh peripheral blood. This clonotype showed up many times. Its matching antigen is unknown.

The material sequenced was blood. This chain uses TRBV6-5 with TRBJ2-7; D is undetermined. The TCR was taken from a man between 18 and 35 years old with Graves' hyperthyroidism. For the CDR3, the DNA is TGTGCCAGCAATTATTACCTCTACGAGCAGTACTTC. Protein product: CASNYYLYEQYF.